One sample yielded the 21 T cell receptor beta chains listed below, sequenced in a study of blood T cells in healthy people across ages. The second PCR ran about 6 to 12 cycles with a sample-barcoded 5' primer and J-beta primers. Via MiXCR, TCRdb re-called the 5' RACE reads, giving one row per CDR3 protein. The sample gives 1.4 million to 1.5 million distinct CDR3 sequences, about 40% of which show up once; 7% to 9% is in the top ten. The specimen sequenced was blood. The receptors here all came from a woman aged 18-29 years in good health.

The chain links TRBV20-1 to TRBJ1-6; D is uncertain. Per germline, CDR1 DFQATT and CDR2 SNEGSKA (reference sequence). This CDR3 comprises 11 residues. With 7 bases removed from V and 8 bases from J, the gap between germline ends came to 9 bases. CDR3 loop: CSGTVYSPLHF. The CDR3 bases are TGCAGTGGGACGGTTTATTCACCCCTCCACTTT.

This clonotype was recorded many times. The rearrangement links TRBV7-2 to TRBJ2-3; 11 positions agree with TRBD2. The CDR3 has 16 residues. In germline, CDR1 is SGHTA, CDR2 FQGNSA. V was pared by 6 bases and J by 0 bases, with 5 bases of the junction left unmatched. CDR3 sequence: CASSTRLAGSTDTQYF. The DNA of the CDR3 is TGTGCCAGCAGTACCAGACTAGCGGGAAGCACAGATACGCAGTATTTT. Using reference TRBV7-2 and TRBJ2-3 for the parts outside the CDR3, the full variable domain is GAGVSQSPSNKVTEKGKDVELRCDPISGHTALYWYRQSLGQGLEFLIYFQGNSAPDKSGLPSDRFSAERTGGSVSTLTIQRTQQEDSAVYLCASSTRLAGSTDTQYFGPGTRLTVL.

The V gene is TRBV12-3 or TRBV12-4, the J gene TRBJ2-1; TRBD2 is a possible D gene (6 bases). The V end lost 5 bases, the J end lost 15 bases, and 23 bases lay between the germline ends. CDR3 length equals 14 residues. CDR3 in DNA: TGTGCCAGCAGTGCCCAATTAGTTAGAGGCGGGGCGTTCTTC. It translates to CASSAQLVRGGAFF.

The V call is TRBV5-4, the J call TRBJ1-6; D uncertain. Germline V lookup: CDR1 SGHNT, CDR2 YYREEE (reference sequence). The germline V and J ends were trimmed by 6 bases and 6 bases, with 10 bases remaining between them. The CDR3 spans 13 residues. The CDR3 loop is CASTSYLNSPLHF. The CDR3 DNA reads as TGTGCCAGCACCAGTTACCTTAATTCACCCCTCCACTTT.

J is TRBJ2-4 and V is TRBV20-1; 12 bases map to TRBD1. Judging by the DNA end, TRBJ2-7 fits better; the J call may be wrong. The CDR3 has 16 residues. Germline lookup yields CDR1 DFQATT and CDR2 SNEGSKA (reference sequence). The CDR3 coding sequence is TGCAGTGCTAGACCCCTGGGACAGGGGGCTGTCAACGAGCAGTACTTC. The encoded protein is CSARPLGQGAVNEQYF.

This sequence joins TRBV6-4 and TRBJ1-1, with 8 bases aligning to TRBD1. This CDR3 is built from 14 residues. V gave up 6 bases and J gave up 6 bases; unmatched junction bases: 9. Germline V gives CDR1 MRHNA, CDR2 SNTAGT. CDR3 sequence (DNA): TGTGCCAGCAGCCCTGGACAGGGTTACGCTGAAGCTTTCTTT. This sequence encodes CASSPGQGYAEAFF.

This clonotype was recorded only once. The genes are TRBV27 and TRBJ2-1, with D possibly being TRBD1 (5 bases). V was cut by 3 bases and J by 8 bases, with 11 bases left in between. Per germline, CDR1 MNHEY and CDR2 SMNVEV (reference sequence). The CDR3 runs to 13 residues. Here the CDR3 reads CASSFQGLYEQFF. The CDR3 nucleotides read TGTGCCAGCAGTTTCCAGGGATTGTATGAGCAGTTCTTC.

This clonotype was seen more than once but under ten times. The DNA for the CDR3 is TGTGCCTGGAGTACTAGTTTCTACGAGCAGTACTTC. It yields the protein CAWSTSFYEQYF. This rearrangement joins TRBV30 to TRBJ2-7; D is perhaps TRBD2 (5 bases). This CDR3 is built from 12 residues. The germline V and J ends were trimmed by 2 bases and 3 bases, with 8 bases remaining between them. Germline-derived CDR1 and CDR2 are GTSNPN and SVGIG (reference sequence).

The chain has TRBV6-2 or TRBV6-3 and TRBJ1-2; perhaps TRBD1 as D (5 bases). This CDR3 region has 16 residues. V was trimmed by 0 bases and J by 0 bases, leaving 11 bases between them. From germline, CDR1 is MNHEY and CDR2 SVGEGT. CDR3 DNA: TGTGCCAGCAGTTACTCAGAGGACATCCCTAACTATGGCTACACCTTC. It specifies CASSYSEDIPNYGYTF.

This clonotype was seen more than once but under ten times. The chain is built from TRBV6-5 and TRBJ2-1; either TRBD1 or TRBD2 may fit D (6 bases each). V lost 4 bases and J lost 4, with 14 bases in between. Germline CDR1 and CDR2: MNHEY and SVGAGI. The length of the CDR3 is 15 residues. The CDR3 nucleotides read TGTGCCAGCAGTTCCCTCCCGGGGGCGTACAATGAGCAGTTCTTC. Encoded protein: CASSSLPGAYNEQFF.

This chain uses TRBV10-2 with TRBJ2-7, with 10 bases lining up with TRBD2. Per germline, CDR1 WSHSY and CDR2 SAAADI. The CDR3 covers 17 residues. The V and J ends lost 3 bases and 0 bases, in that order; junction bases with no gene match: 8. The CDR3 nucleotides are TGCGCCAGCAGTGACCCCGGGCTAGCGGGAGCCTCCTACGAGCAGTACTTC. It specifies CASSDPGLAGASYEQYF.

This rearrangement joins TRBV7-9 to TRBJ2-1; D is perhaps TRBD1 (5 bases). Between the trimmed V and J ends, which lost 5 bases and 3 bases, there was a span of 8 bases. The CDR3 contains 13 residues. CDR1 SEHNR and CDR2 FQNEAQ come from the germline V gene (reference sequence). CDR3 coding DNA: TGTGCCAGCAGCCAGACAGTCTACAATGAGCAGTTCTTC. This codes for CASSQTVYNEQFF.

This clonotype was seen only a few times. The rearrangement links TRBV27 to TRBJ2-7, with a tentative D call TRBD1 (6 bases). Trimming took off 0 bases at V and 3 bases at J, with 12 bases between the two ends. The CDR3 has 15 residues. Per germline, CDR1 MNHEY and CDR2 SMNVEV (reference sequence). CDR3 region: CASSLSAGAYYEQYF. In nucleotides, the CDR3 is TGTGCCAGCAGTTTATCCGCAGGGGCTTACTACGAGCAGTACTTC.

This clonotype has a handful of counts. V is TRBV7-2 and J is TRBJ1-2, with D unclear. Trimming shortened V by 5 bases and J by 2 bases, and 12 bases separated the two germline ends. The germline V gene has CDR1 SGHTA and CDR2 FQGNSA. There are 14 residues in the CDR3. Written as DNA, the CDR3 is TGTGCCAGCAGCCTAACCTCAGAAAACTATGGCTACACCTTC. Its protein is CASSLTSENYGYTF.

For the CDR3, the DNA is TGTGCCAGCAGTTTTGGACTAGCGGGTCGACTCTACGAGCAGTACTTC. Translation: CASSFGLAGRLYEQYF. V gene TRBV27 combines with J gene TRBJ2-7; 11 nucleotides align to TRBD2. The CDR3 covers 16 residues. Germline V gene sequence: CDR1 MNHEY, CDR2 SMNVEV (reference sequence). V was pared by 3 bases and J by 3 bases, with 7 bases of the junction left unmatched.

This chain joins TRBV5-4 and TRBJ2-1, with a weak D call TRBD2 (6 bases). Germline V gene data show CDR1 as SGHNT and CDR2 as YYREEE (reference sequence). This CDR3 has 12 residues. V shed 4 bases and J shed 13 bases, with 15 bases lying between them. The CDR3 protein is CASSIIAETQFF. The CDR3 DNA reads as TGTGCCAGCAGCATCATAGCGGAGACCCAGTTCTTC.

The genes are TRBV5-6 and TRBJ2-1; 8 nucleotides line up with TRBD2. The V gene's germline CDR1 is SGHDT and CDR2 YYEEEE. The CDR3 covers 12 residues. V was pared by 3 bases and J by 15 bases, with 8 bases of the junction left unmatched. CDR3 sequence reads: CASSSIAGFPFF. CDR3 bases: TGTGCCAGCAGCTCTATAGCGGGATTTCCGTTCTTC.

This clonotype was seen a few times. This sequence joins TRBV5-1 and TRBJ2-7; 9 nucleotides line up with TRBD2. The CDR3 has 17 amino acids. With 4 bases clipped from V and 5 bases from J, the junction kept 16 bases outside the gene matches. Germline V gene lookup returns CDR1 SGHRS and CDR2 YFSETQ. The chain's CDR3 is CASSPGSSGRISNEQYF. CDR3 nucleotides: TGCGCCAGCAGCCCTGGTAGTAGCGGGAGAATTAGTAACGAGCAGTACTTC.

This chain joins TRBV10-3 and TRBJ2-3; D remains ambiguous. Germline CDR1 reads ENHRY; CDR2 reads SYGVKD. The CDR3 is made up of 16 amino acids. V was pared by 4 bases and J by 1 base, with 15 bases between. CDR3 in DNA: TGTGCCATCAGTGCCCACAGTGGGGTCGGCACAGATACGCAGTATTTT. It is translated as CAISAHSGVGTDTQYF.

The chain couples TRBV13 to TRBJ2-7; TRBD2 matches at 9 bases. J gave up 1 base and V 5 bases, and 12 bases lay outside the gene matches. This CDR3 region has 17 residues. Germline assignment: CDR1 PRHDT and CDR2 FYEKMQ (reference sequence). The CDR3 region is CASSPGPSGGFSYEQYF. CDR3 DNA sequence: TGTGCCAGCAGCCCAGGTCCGAGCGGGGGGTTTTCCTACGAGCAGTACTTC.

The V and J genes are TRBV5-1 and TRBJ2-2; TRBD1 might be the D (6 bases). V lost 3 bases and J 8 bases, leaving 14 bases between the germline ends. CDR1 SGHRS and CDR2 YFSETQ come from the germline V gene. The CDR3 has 14 residues. The chain's CDR3 is CASSWTDKMGELFF. The CDR3, as DNA: TGCGCCAGCAGCTGGACAGACAAAATGGGGGAGCTGTTTTTT.